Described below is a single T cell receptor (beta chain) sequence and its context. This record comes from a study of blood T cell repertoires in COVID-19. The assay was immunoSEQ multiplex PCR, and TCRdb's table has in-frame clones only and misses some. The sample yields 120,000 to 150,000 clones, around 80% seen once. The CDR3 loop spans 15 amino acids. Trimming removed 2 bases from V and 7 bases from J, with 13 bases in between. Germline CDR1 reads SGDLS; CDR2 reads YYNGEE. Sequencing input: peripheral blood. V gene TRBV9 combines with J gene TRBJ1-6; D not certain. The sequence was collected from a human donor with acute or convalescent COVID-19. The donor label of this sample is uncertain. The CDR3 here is CASSVRETPNSPLHF. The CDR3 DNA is TGTGCCAGCAGCGTGCGGGAGACACCAAATTCACCCCTCCACTTT.